This T cell receptor beta chain was observed in a study of blood T cell repertoires in COVID-19 (TCRdb year 2020). With regard to the full study: Samples covering the acute and convalescent phases of COVID-19 were provided by collaborators in the United States, Italy and Spain. The material from the prospective study consisted of cDNA or gDNA derived from T cells, B-cell-depleted T cells, or PBMCs. Subjects who had been exposed to COVID-19, were actively infected with it, or had recovered from it provided the deeply sampled blood TCRbeta repertoires that made up the dataset. The repertoires were made available in a free public database intended to serve as a resource for research on the immune response to SARS-CoV-2. Samples were obtained from the ongoing ImmuneRACE study (first 160 participants) and from about 1,300 subjects provided by 6 global collaborators. Nearly every sample came with metadata listing a de-identified subject ID, COVID-19 status, age in years and sex. HLA class I and class II types, where available, came from metadata supplied by the sample provider rather than from assay-based typing.

Collaborating institutions collected whole blood in K2EDTA tubes following their own protocols. Collaborator samples were shipped for TCRbeta analysis as frozen whole blood, isolated PBMCs, or DNA extracted from either sample type. The immunoSEQ Assay, a bias-controlled multiplex PCR, was used to amplify TCRbeta CDR3 regions from genomic DNA. Turning to the authors' computational methods: The number of nucleated cells in each sample was estimated from the amplification of reference gene primers within the assay. To quantify the absolute abundance of each unique TCRbeta CDR3 rearrangement, sequence reads were collapsed and filtered. For each sample, productive Simpson clonality was calculated by taking the square root of Simpson's diversity index across productive rearrangements. This is the immuneACCESS table as TCRdb keeps it, with only in-frame sequences that have V and J called. A part of the clones is gone; compared with another copy, unresolved V genes explain less than half, and the rest is unexplained. D and trimming were read from the DNA, whereas the V and J calls and clone size are those reported in that table. A total of roughly 200,000 clones appear in this sample, almost 90% of them only once. The top ten hold 0.62% of the sample.

Paper-wide results and their limitations: The amount of clinical and demographic metadata varied by source and participant and was provided uncurated.

There are 13 amino acids in the CDR3, from cysteine to phenylalanine inclusive. Only CDR3 DNA remains: 39 bases, in frame from the first base. CDR1 and CDR2 were assigned from the germline V gene as SGHVS and FNYEAQ. V is cut by 1 base and J by 1 base, and the space between the germline ends is 4 bases. This clone was counted a single time. This receptor's antigen is unknown. The input lacks base qualities; no much larger clone sits a single base away. This same CDR3 is encoded by further DNA sequences in the sample. Input material: peripheral blood. The TCR originated in a man in his fifties with acute or convalescent COVID-19. The chain is made from TRBV7-6 and TRBJ1-1; no D segment can be confidently identified. CDR3 reads: CASSLGQNTEAFF. The DNA is as follows: TGTGCCAGCAGCTTAGGTCAGAACACTGAAGCTTTCTTT. Beyond the CDR3, the reference TRBV7-6 and TRBJ1-1 genes provide the residues; the full variable domain reads: GAGVSQSPRYKVTKRGQDVALRCDPISGHVSLYWYRQALGQGPEFLTYFNYEAQQDKSGLPNDRFSAERPEGSISTLTIQRTEQRDSAMYRCASSLGQNTEAFFGQGTRLTVV.